Listed below are T cell receptor beta chains from one sample, sequenced in a study of T cell clones after liver transplantation. Assay used: immunoSEQ multiplex PCR; TCRdb lists only in-frame clones, some missing. Here the sample spans tens of thousands of clones, 60% to 80% being singletons. Sample: CD4+ T cells from blood, taken at the 22-month timepoint. The receptor set was obtained from a human patient who received a liver transplant. Certain T cells may be donor cells from the graft. Each CDR3 is given with its conserved first and last residue. D genes are given only for firm matches. Clone sizes are given selectively: once, few, many, or a class where the clone is expanded.

TRBJ1-6 | - | TRBV6-1 | TRBD1 | TGTGCCAGCAGTGAAGAGGACAGGTCGGGTTCACCCCTCCACTTT | CASSEEDRSGSPLHF
TRBJ1-3 | - | TRBV7-2 | TRBD1 | TGTGCCAGCAGCTTAGCTCCCCAGGGGGTTAGGAACACCATATATTTT | CASSLAPQGVRNTIYF
TRBJ1-2 | - | TRBV9 | - | TGTGCCAGCAGCCCACATAACGACAGGACAGACACCTTC | CASSPHNDRTDTF
TRBJ1-3 | few | TRBV7-2 | - | TGTGCCAGCAGCTTAGGAACCGTGGGAAACACCATATATTTT | CASSLGTVGNTIYF
TRBJ2-7 | - | TRBV28 | - | TGTGCCAGCAGTTTGACAGTTATCCCCTACGAGCAGTACTTC | CASSLTVIPYEQYF
TRBJ2-3 | - | TRBV10-1 | - | TGCGCCAGCAGTCCCCAGACAAGCACAGATACGCAGTATTTT | CASSPQTSTDTQYF
TRBJ2-7 | - | TRBV28 | - | TGTGCCAGCAACAGAACACCGGGACGGGGAGTTTACGAGCAGTACTTC | CASNRTPGRGVYEQYF
TRBJ1-6 | - | TRBV12-2 | - | TGTGCAAGTCGCTTAGGAGAACAGGGAAATGGGCTTAATTCACCCCTCCACTTT | CASRLGEQGNGLNSPLHF
TRBJ1-1 | few | TRBV6-1 | - | TGTGCCAGCAGTGAGATCACTGAAGCTTTCTTT | CASSEITEAFF
TRBJ1-2 | few | TRBV28 | - | TGTGCCAGCGTGAGCGGGGATCTAGGGTATGGCTACACCTTC | CASVSGDLGYGYTF
TRBJ1-2 | - | TRBV5-6 | TRBD1 | TGTGCCAGCAGCTTGGGGGGACAGGGTCCTAACTATGGCTACACCTTC | CASSLGGQGPNYGYTF